These T cell receptor beta chains were read from a single sample in a study of cytomegalovirus exposure and HLA in healthy donors. This table comes from immunoSEQ multiplex PCR, and its TCRdb copy is limited to in-frame clones, with some not included. This sample has around 100,000 clones, with approximately 77% found just once. The specimen was PBMCs. The receptor set was obtained from a male donor in good health and CMV-seropositive. Both conserved end residues are part of each CDR3.

J: TRBJ1-1; V: TRBV7-9; CDR3: CASSLSGQTNTEAFF
J: TRBJ2-7; V: TRBV7-9; CDR3: CSSSLSGTGYYEQYF
J: TRBJ2-3; V: TRBV10-3; CDR3: CAISAGTSGRKTDTQYF
J: TRBJ1-3; V: TRBV30; CDR3: CAWSLGDSSGNTIYF
J: TRBJ1-1; V: TRBV21-1; CDR3: CASNDDRAEAFF
J: TRBJ1-2; V: TRBV7-9; CDR3: CASSPQGQGLGGYTF
J: TRBJ1-2; V: TRBV5-1; CDR3: CASSLQDRYGYTF
J: TRBJ2-1; V: TRBV5-1; CDR3: CASSYVTEAGDEQFF
J: -; V: TRBV7-8; CDR3: CASSTWTLHEQYF
J: TRBJ2-7; V: TRBV4-2; CDR3: CASSQASSFGGKYSGGSYEQYF
J: TRBJ2-2; V: TRBV29-1; CDR3: CSVWVGVFAGELFF
J: TRBJ2-3; V: TRBV10-3; CDR3: CAISESRPADTQYF
J: TRBJ1-2; V: TRBV6-5; CDR3: CASSFDRANYGYTF
J: TRBJ2-2; V: TRBV5-1; CDR3: CASKGEVNTGELFF
J: TRBJ2-1; V: TRBV19; CDR3: CASSTSRSLNEQFF
J: TRBJ1-2; V: TRBV6-1; CDR3: CASSELSPLDGYTF